These 17 T cell receptor beta chains originate from one sample sequenced in a study of T-cell reconstitution after alpha-beta-depleted transplantation in children. It was with unique molecular identifiers that the TCRbeta library was prepared. TCRdb redid the calling of the PCR reads with MiXCR, one entry per CDR3 protein. This sample has about 830,000 distinct CDR3 sequences, with under 20% found just once. Here the sequenced sample was PBMCs, mostly from graft donor cells, taken 360 days after TCRalphabeta/CD19-depleted stem cell transplant. The receptors shown here come from a male patient younger than 18 who had a stem cell transplant for acute lymphoblastic leukemia, so the T cells may come from the graft donor.

This clonotype was found a few times. This chain's CDR3 is CASSLAREGTIAKNIQYF. CDR3 DNA sequence: TGCGCCAGCAGCTTGGCCAGGGAGGGAACAATAGCCAAAAACATTCAGTACTTC. The chain employs TRBV5-1 and TRBJ2-4; 7 bases fit TRBD2. Trimming removed 0 bases from V and 0 bases from J; junction bases left unmatched: 9. This CDR3 spans 18 amino acids. CDR1 and CDR2 (germline): SGHRS, YFSETQ.

The rearrangement joins TRBV10-3 to TRBJ2-5; D may be TRBD2 (5 bases). Germline-derived CDR1 and CDR2 are ENHRY and SYGVKD. Trimming removed 4 bases at V and 2 bases at J, with 11 bases between. The CDR3 contains 14 residues. The CDR3 region is CAISGTSSQETQYF. The CDR3, as DNA: TGTGCCATCAGTGGTACTAGTTCGCAAGAGACCCAGTACTTC.

The rearrangement uses TRBV5-1 and TRBJ1-4; possibly TRBD1 for D (5 bases). This CDR3 region has 14 residues. Trimming left V 1 base short and J 6 bases short, with 10 bases between. Germline CDR1 reads SGHRS; CDR2 reads YFSETQ. CDR3 region: CASSLNRLDEKLFF. CDR3 nucleotides: TGCGCCAGCAGCTTGAACAGGTTGGATGAAAAACTGTTTTTT.

This clonotype was counted between two and nine times. The gene calls are TRBV29-1 and TRBJ2-2; maybe TRBD2 (5 bases). Germline values: CDR1 SQVTM, CDR2 ANQGSEA. V was clipped by 4 bases and J by 7 bases, with 22 bases between them. CDR3 size: 16 residues. CDR3 DNA: TGCAGCGTTGCTTCCTGGGTAGCGAGTACGGTCGGGGAGCTGTTTTTT. Its translation: CSVASWVASTVGELFF.

This clonotype was found a few times. The chain combines TRBV12-3 or TRBV12-4 with TRBJ1-3; no firm D call. Trimming cost V 4 bases and J 0 bases, with 10 bases left between them. CDR3 length: 15 amino acids. DNA for the CDR3: TGTGCCAGCAGTTCTACAGCATTCTCTGGAAACACCATATATTTT. Translation: CASSSTAFSGNTIYF.

This clonotype showed up just a few times. The chain employs TRBV5-1 and TRBJ2-1; D unresolved. CDR1 and CDR2 from the germline V gene are SGHRS and YFSETQ. The CDR3 is made up of 16 amino acids. Trimming left V 0 bases short and J 7 bases short, with 17 bases between. DNA of the CDR3: TGCGCCAGCAGCTTGGAAAAACTCGTAACCCGTAATGAGCAGTTCTTC. Protein sequence: CASSLEKLVTRNEQFF.

Here the CDR3 DNA reads TGTGCCAGCAGCTTGGACCACCGGGACCCGAGCTCCTACAATGAGCAGTTCTTC. Encoded protein: CASSLDHRDPSSYNEQFF. The gene calls are TRBV7-6 and TRBJ2-1; tentatively, D is TRBD1 or TRBD2 (5 bases each). In germline, CDR1 is SGHVS, CDR2 FNYEAQ. The CDR3 runs 18 residues. Trimming pared 3 bases from V and 0 bases from J, leaving 18 bases between. Looking up the rest from reference TRBV7-6 and TRBJ2-1 gives the full variable domain: GAGVSQSPRYKVTKRGQDVALRCDPISGHVSLYWYRQALGQGPEFLTYFNYEAQQDKSGLPNDRFSAERPEGSISTLTIQRTEQRDSAMYRCASSLDHRDPSSYNEQFFGPGTRLTVL.

This clonotype was recorded at least ten times. This chain joins TRBV7-8 and TRBJ2-4, with 7 bases lining up with TRBD1. The germline V gene encodes CDR1 SGHVS and CDR2 FQNEAQ. CDR3 length: 16 amino acids. V was pared by 4 bases and J by 1 base, with 7 bases of the junction left unmatched. The CDR3 sequence is CASSSNRGHAKNIQYF. In DNA, the CDR3 is TGTGCCAGCAGCTCCAACAGGGGTCATGCCAAAAACATTCAGTACTTC.

The V and J genes are TRBV5-1 and TRBJ2-3, with D possibly being TRBD1 or TRBD2 (6 bases each). The CDR3 totals 14 residues. The V gene lost 4 bases and the J gene lost 4 bases, with 13 bases spanning the gap. Germline V gene lookup returns CDR1 SGHRS and CDR2 YFSETQ. CDR3 amino acids: CASSAEGGADTQYF. CDR3 nucleotide sequence: TGCGCCAGCAGCGCCGAGGGGGGCGCAGATACGCAGTATTTT.

The table lists this clonotype with a few counts. The DNA for the CDR3 is TGCGCCAGCAGCCAAGACAAGACAGGGGGCCAAAACATTCAGTACTTC. This encodes CASSQDKTGGQNIQYF. The V call is TRBV4-1, the J call TRBJ2-4, with 10 bases matching TRBD1. CDR3 length equals 16 residues. Per germline, CDR1 MGHRA and CDR2 YSYEKL. V was pared by 0 bases and J by 5 bases, with 4 bases of the junction left unmatched.

CDR3 DNA sequence: TGTGCCAGCAAGACAATCCATAACCCAAATGAGCAGTTCTTC. This sequence encodes CASKTIHNPNEQFF. The chain combines TRBV16 with TRBJ2-1; the D is unclear. This CDR3 contains 14 residues. V was cut by 7 bases and J by 7 bases, with 17 bases left in between. The germline gives CDR1 KGHSY, CDR2 FQNENV.

CDR3 residues: CASSGAGLNEQFF. The CDR3 nucleotides read TGTGCCAGCAGTGGGGCAGGCCTAAATGAGCAGTTCTTC. This sequence joins TRBV2 and TRBJ2-1; D is unresolved. The germline CDR1 and CDR2 sequences are SNHLY and FYNNEI. The CDR3 loop spans 13 amino acids. Between the trimmed V and J ends, which lost 4 bases and 7 bases, there was a span of 11 bases.

J is TRBJ2-7 and V is TRBV14, with 12 bases lining up with TRBD1. Unmatched junction bases numbered 17, after V lost 5 bases and J lost 0 bases. The length of the CDR3 is 20 residues. Germline CDR1 SGHDN, CDR2 FVKESK. This chain's CDR3 is CASSILTRDRGQYGSYEQYF. In DNA form, the CDR3 reads TGTGCCAGCAGCATCCTGACCCGGGACAGGGGGCAGTATGGCTCCTACGAGCAGTACTTC.

The rearrangement links TRBV5-8 to TRBJ1-5, with TRBD1 matching 7 bases. V shed 4 bases and J 0 bases; nucleotides not matched to a gene: 7. CDR1 and CDR2 (germline): SGHTS, YDEGEE. The CDR3 has 16 amino acids. This chain's CDR3 is CASSAGTAYSNQPQHF. CDR3 coding DNA: TGTGCCAGCAGCGCGGGGACAGCCTATAGCAATCAGCCCCAGCATTTT.

V gene TRBV4-1 combines with J gene TRBJ2-1; D uncertain. The CDR3 covers 15 residues. Germline V gene lookup returns CDR1 MGHRA and CDR2 YSYEKL. The V end lost 4 bases, the J end lost 4 bases, and 14 bases lay between the germline ends. CDR3 sequence reads: CASSLRAEHYNEQFF. The CDR3 region has the DNA TGCGCCAGCAGCCTTCGGGCCGAACATTACAATGAGCAGTTCTTC.

The chain recombines TRBV5-1 with TRBJ1-1; D remains unclear. Per the germline V gene, CDR1 is SGHRS and CDR2 is YFSETQ. There are 14 residues in the CDR3. Trimming cost V 6 bases and J 1 base, with 13 bases left between them. The CDR3, as DNA: TGCGCCAGCAAAGTCGGGGAGACGAACACTGAAGCTTTCTTT. Encoded protein: CASKVGETNTEAFF. The full variable domain, with the rest looked up from reference TRBV5-1 and TRBJ1-1, is KAGVTQTPRYLIKTRGQQVTLSCSPISGHRSVSWYQQTPGQGLQFLFEYFSETQRNKGNFPGRFSGRQFSNSRSEMNVSTLELGDSALYLCASKVGETNTEAFFGQGTRLTVV.

The CDR3 coding sequence is TGCGCCAGCAGCTTGTTGGCCCTCGTCGGAAACGAGCAGTACTTC. The encoded protein is CASSLLALVGNEQYF. This chain connects TRBV5-1 to TRBJ2-7; D not certain. Germline assignment: CDR1 SGHRS and CDR2 YFSETQ. V lost 1 base and J lost 5, with 16 bases in between. CDR3 size: 15 residues.